This TCR beta chain is drawn from a study of cytomegalovirus exposure and HLA in healthy donors. Background on the study: Assignment to the Caucasian-associated ancestry cluster applied to approximately 79% of the approximately 360 genotyped donors. Study-wide points: Roughly uniform sequencing depth across donors was assumed, possibly incorrectly. The investigators catalogued 150 or so TCR beta chains as cytomegalovirus-associated. Diagnosis of cytomegalovirus status made by the classifier reportedly showed high specificity and sensitivity.

This clone was seen a single time. The antigen remains unidentified. Primers included in the PCR were 60 Vbeta and 13 Jbeta primers. TCRdb keeps only in-frame clones here, not all; method: immunoSEQ multiplex PCR. This table has over 200,000 clones, more than 75% appearing once. This CDR3 contains 16 residues. Trimming removed 4 bases at V and 0 bases at J, with 15 bases between. Per germline, CDR1 SGDLS and CDR2 YYNGEE. The chain couples TRBV9 to TRBJ2-3; no firm D call. Sequenced: PBMCs. This clonotype was obtained from a male donor in good health and CMV-seronegative. In DNA form, the CDR3 reads TGTGCCAGCAGCCCCGTGGAGTCTCGAAGCACAGATACGCAGTATTTT. Translation gives CASSPVESRSTDTQYF.